This entry lists 17 T cell receptor beta chains sequenced from one sample in a study of blood T cells in healthy people across ages. Through a sample-barcoded 5' primer and a J-beta primer mix, a second PCR was run for roughly 6 to 11 cycles. Via MiXCR, TCRdb re-called the 5' RACE reads, giving one row per CDR3 protein. The sample lists some 1.6 million distinct CDR3 sequences, about 35% seen once, with around 11% in the top ten. The specimen was blood. The receptor set was obtained from a woman younger than 45 in good health.

This chain links TRBV28 with TRBJ2-5; D gene unclear. The end of the DNA fits TRBJ2-7 better, so the J call may be wrong. Germline-derived CDR1 and CDR2 are MDHEN and SYDVKM. The CDR3 extends over 15 amino acids. The CDR3 nucleotides read TGTGCCAGCAGTTCTCCTTTAGCTACCCCTGGCGAGCAGTACTTC. Amino acid sequence: CASSSPLATPGEQYF.

V usage is TRBV20-1 and J usage is TRBJ2-4, with D perhaps TRBD2 (6 bases). Germline CDR1 and CDR2: DFQATT and SNEGSKA (reference sequence). The CDR3 sequence is 15 residues long. The V end was cut by 3 bases, the J end by 2 bases, with 14 bases between. The CDR3 nucleotides are TGCAGTGCTAGGCGGCTAGCGCGAACCAAAAACATTCAGTACTTC. Protein sequence: CSARRLARTKNIQYF.

In its sample, this clonotype was seen a few times. Germline and junction disagree at one end, which may indicate a read error. V gene TRBV10-2 combines with J gene TRBJ2-1; D may correspond to TRBD1 or TRBD2 (6 bases each). Per germline, CDR1 WSHSY and CDR2 SAAADI. The CDR3 has 11 residues. CDR3 DNA: TGTGCCAGCAGTGAGGGGGGCTGGCAGTTCTTC. Its protein is CASSEGGWQFF.

This clonotype was seen more than once but under ten times. The chain has TRBV13 and TRBJ2-3, with 7 bases matching TRBD1. J was trimmed by 4 bases and V by 4 bases; bases with no gene match: 8. The CDR3 is made up of 15 amino acids. Germline lookup yields CDR1 PRHDT and CDR2 FYEKMQ (reference sequence). The CDR3 region has the DNA TGTGCCAGCAGCTCTTCGAGGCAGGGGGCAGATACGCAGTATTTT. Residues: CASSSSRQGADTQYF.

This clonotype was seen a handful of times. The chain joins TRBV15 to TRBJ2-3; TRBD2 matches 8 bases. CDR3 length: 18 amino acids. With 0 bases clipped from V and 4 bases from J, the junction kept 12 bases outside the gene matches. The germline V gene has CDR1 LNHNV and CDR2 YYDKDF (reference sequence). CDR3 amino acids: CATSRESMRTSIPDTQYF. The CDR3 nucleotides read TGTGCCACCAGCAGAGAGTCGATGAGGACTAGCATCCCAGATACGCAGTATTTT.

A remark on this clonotype: At one end the junction does not follow the germline gene, possibly because of a read error. The rearrangement links TRBV7-2 to TRBJ2-7; 12 nucleotides align to TRBD2. Germline V gives CDR1 SGHTA, CDR2 FQGNSA. The CDR3 consists of 15 residues. The CDR3 loop reads CSSSSWTSGAHEQYF. DNA for the CDR3: TGTTCCAGCAGCTCCTGGACTAGCGGGGCCCACGAGCAGTACTTC.

The chain links TRBV5-1 to TRBJ2-3; a weak D match, TRBD1 (5 bases). The CDR3 consists of 14 residues. CDR1 and CDR2 (germline): SGHRS, YFSETQ. Trimming left V 4 bases short and J 1 base short, with 10 bases between. The CDR3: CASSTKQGTDTQYF. The CDR3, as DNA: TGCGCCAGCAGCACTAAACAGGGCACAGATACGCAGTATTTT.

Note on this clonotype: A single base separates this from a much larger clone, so it may be a read error. The chain couples TRBV4-1 to TRBJ2-1, with 9 bases identical to TRBD1. Looked up from germline, CDR1 is MGHRA and CDR2 is YSYEKL. This CDR3 contains 15 residues. CDR3 sequence (DNA): TGCGCCAGCGGCCAACTTGGGACAGGGTTCAATGAGCAGTTCTTC. It translates to CASGQLGTGFNEQFF.

This clonotype ranks as medium-sized. CDR3 DNA: TGTGCCAGCAGCTTAGGGGGGACAGGGATCACAGATACGCAGTATTTT. The encoded protein is CASSLGGTGITDTQYF. The chain employs TRBV7-2 and TRBJ2-3, with TRBD1 matching 9 bases. The CDR3 runs to 16 residues. Germline CDR1 SGHTA, CDR2 FQGNSA. With V trimmed by 1 base and J by 2 bases, 4 bases remained unmatched.

This rearrangement joins TRBV4-1 to TRBJ2-1; D is ambiguous. Germline CDR1 MGHRA, CDR2 YSYEKL. V lost 4 bases and J 0 bases, leaving 16 bases between the germline ends. This CDR3 is built from 17 residues. CDR3: CASSPFRVGFSYNEQFF. The CDR3 nucleotides are TGCGCCAGCAGCCCATTTAGGGTAGGGTTCTCCTACAATGAGCAGTTCTTC.

The CDR3 DNA reads as TGTGCCAGCAGCACCCAGGTCACTGGAAACACCATATATTTT. Translated: CASSTQVTGNTIYF. The V gene is TRBV4-2, the J gene TRBJ1-3, with unresolved D. V dropped 5 bases and J dropped 2 bases, with 10 bases sitting between them. CDR1 and CDR2 from the germline V gene are LGHNA and YNFKEQ. CDR3 length: 14 amino acids.

The V and J genes are TRBV4-1 and TRBJ2-5; TRBD2 aligns across 7 bases. Germline lookup yields CDR1 MGHRA and CDR2 YSYEKL. The CDR3 loop spans 17 amino acids. V dropped 4 bases and J dropped 5; count of bases not matched to a gene: 16. CDR3 DNA: TGCGCCAGCAGCCCTCTGGGCGGGAGCTTGGGGAGGGAGACCCAGTACTTC. Translating it yields CASSPLGGSLGRETQYF.

This chain joins TRBV11-2 and TRBJ2-7; D possibly matches TRBD1 or TRBD2 (5 bases each). The germline CDR1 and CDR2 sequences are SGHAT and FQNNGV. This CDR3 contains 16 residues. Trimming took 0 bases from V and 6 from J, leaving 18 bases between them. The CDR3 protein is CASSLDGTVVLIEQYF. In DNA, the CDR3 is TGTGCCAGCAGCTTAGATGGGACCGTAGTCTTGATCGAGCAGTACTTC.

V and J are TRBV10-3 and TRBJ2-7, with a possible D match to TRBD2 (6 bases). CDR1 is ENHRY and CDR2 is SYGVKD in the germline V gene. V was pared by 2 bases and J by 6 bases, with 14 bases between. This CDR3 contains 14 residues. CDR3 region: CAISETGLDGEQYF. The DNA for the CDR3 is TGTGCCATCAGTGAGACGGGACTTGACGGCGAGCAGTACTTC.

The chain joins TRBV24-1 to TRBJ2-1; D unresolved. From germline, CDR1 is KGHDR and CDR2 SFDVKD. The CDR3 covers 11 residues. Deletions cut 5 bases from V and 9 bases from J, with 7 bases between. CDR3 loop: CATSARVEQFF. CDR3 coding DNA: TGTGCCACCAGTGCCCGAGTTGAGCAGTTCTTC.

V gene TRBV5-1 combines with J gene TRBJ2-3; weak D call: TRBD2 (6 bases). The CDR3 consists of 16 residues. Trimming shortened V by 1 base and J by 0 bases, and 12 bases separated the two germline ends. Germline V CDR1 and CDR2: SGHRS, YFSETQ. CDR3 residues: CASSLPAGTSTDTQYF. The CDR3, as DNA: TGCGCCAGCAGCTTGCCGGCGGGGACTAGCACAGATACGCAGTATTTT.

This clonotype was seen more than once but under ten times. The rearrangement uses TRBV12-3 or TRBV12-4 and TRBJ2-1; 10 bases line up with TRBD2. The CDR3 totals 16 residues. V lost 4 bases to trimming and J lost 7 bases; unmatched junction nucleotides: 10. The CDR3 here is CASSSPALAGENEQFF. The CDR3 DNA reads TGTGCCAGCAGTTCCCCGGCCCTAGCGGGAGAAAATGAGCAGTTCTTC.